This TCR beta chain was documented in a study of PD-1 blockade in classical Hodgkin lymphoma. Relapse was seen in all patients after autologous stem cell transplantation, and brentuximab vedotin exposure was variable. The germline gives CDR1 MGHRA, CDR2 YSYEKL. V was pared by 0 bases and J by 8 bases, with 16 bases between. This CDR3 has 15 amino acids. TCRdb's copy holds only in-frame clones and misses some; the assay was immunoSEQ multiplex PCR. The profile shows 20,000 to 30,000 clones, 82% of them singletons. Of note for this clone: Its specificity is not known.

Findings and limits, study-wide: Individuals initiating nivolumab under 1 year after ASCT were excluded. It was CD4+ TCR diversity, not CD8+, that rose significantly by C4D1.

The genes are TRBV4-1 and TRBJ1-1, with D perhaps TRBD1 (6 bases). This TCR derives from a human donor with classical Hodgkin lymphoma. Sample: peripheral blood mononuclear cells (PBMCs), taken before the second cycle of nivolumab. The CDR3 spells CASSQDVGGHPEAFF. CDR3 bases: TGCGCCAGCAGCCAAGATGTAGGGGGTCATCCCGAAGCTTTCTTT.